Listed below are T cell receptor beta chains from one sample, sequenced in a study of cytomegalovirus exposure and HLA in healthy donors. Sequenced by immunoSEQ multiplex PCR; TCRdb stores in-frame clones only, minus some. The sample has about 160,000 clones; roughly 90% are singletons. The sequenced material came from PBMCs. These TCRs come from a woman aged 18-29 years in good health and CMV-seronegative. Each CDR3 is given with its conserved first and last residue. The D gene is left open where the match is weak. Clone size appears in some rows only: once, few, many, or a class for an expanded clone.

clone size,V gene,J gene,D gene,CDR3 DNA,CDR3 protein
once,TRBV29-1,TRBJ2-5,TRBD2,TGCAGCGTACGTAGCGGGGGGGAGGAGACCCAGTACTTC,CSVRSGGEETQYF
.,TRBV5-4,TRBJ1-2,TRBD1,TGTGCCAGCAGCTTGGGGGTAGGGGGCAATGGCTACACCTTC,CASSLGVGGNGYTF
.,TRBV7-9,TRBJ2-1,.,TGTGCCAGCAGCTTAGTTATCACGAATCGGGGTGAGCAGTTCTTC,CASSLVITNRGEQFF
few,TRBV19,TRBJ1-2,.,TGTGCCAGTAGCCTTAGAGGTGGCTACACCTTC,CASSLRGGYTF
.,TRBV7-8,TRBJ2-1,.,TGTGCCAGCAGCTTAAGTGGTTATTCCGGGTTACACCCCTACAATGAGCAGTTCTTC,CASSLSGYSGLHPYNEQFF
once,TRBV7-2,TRBJ2-1,TRBD2,TGTGCCAGCAGCCTCCGGAACAGACTAGCGGGAAGTATCGATGAGCAGTTCTTC,CASSLRNRLAGSIDEQFF
.,TRBV18,TRBJ1-2,.,TGTGCCAGCTCACCACCGAGTTTGGGCACCAACGGTAAATATGGCTACACCTTC,CASSPPSLGTNGKYGYTF
.,TRBV9,TRBJ1-1,TRBD1,TGTGCCGGGGGACAGGGGAAGAACACTGAAGCTTTCTTT,CAGGQGKNTEAFF
.,TRBV15,TRBJ2-1,.,TGTGCCACCAGCAGAGTCGGCAGGAAAAGCAATGAGCAGTTCTTC,CATSRVGRKSNEQFF
few,TRBV6-4,TRBJ2-3,TRBD2,TGTGCCAGCAGTGAAGGTAGCGGGGCAACAGATACGCAGTATTTT,CASSEGSGATDTQYF
.,TRBV19,TRBJ1-2,.,TGTGCCAGTAGTCCCCGGGACACCGTATTCCCTGATGGCTACACCTTC,CASSPRDTVFPDGYTF
.,TRBV9,TRBJ1-2,TRBD1,TGTGCCAGCAGCCCAGGGGGATCGAACTATGGCTACACCTTC,CASSPGGSNYGYTF
.,TRBV4-3,TRBJ2-1,.,TGCGCCAGCAGCCAAGGAGCAGCGAACCTCCGCATTTACAATGAGCAGTTCTTC,CASSQGAANLRIYNEQFF
.,TRBV9,TRBJ1-4,TRBD1,TGTGCCAGCAGCGTAGGGACAGGGGGCTTTGAAAAACTGTTTTTT,CASSVGTGGFEKLFF
once,TRBV5-4,TRBJ1-3,.,TGTGCCAGCAGCCGCTCGGGGAACACCATATATTTT,CASSRSGNTIYF
many,TRBV29-1,TRBJ2-7,.,TGCAGCGTTGTAGCCTTCCAGGGGAGAACCTACGAGCAGTACTTC,CSVVAFQGRTYEQYF
few,TRBV30,TRBJ1-1,TRBD1,TGTGCCTGGAGGAGGACAGGGGGCGTAGACACTGAAGCTTTCTTT,CAWRRTGGVDTEAFF
once,TRBV13,TRBJ2-5,TRBD2,TGTGCCAGCAGCTCCCTGACTAGCGGGAGGGCCGCGGGAGCGAAAGAGACCCAGTACTTC,CASSSLTSGRAAGAKETQYF
.,TRBV30,TRBJ1-2,.,TGTGCCTGGACTTCTGGAGAGTCTGGCTACACCTTC,CAWTSGESGYTF
.,TRBV14,TRBJ1-1,.,TGTGCCAGCAGCCAAGAGTTTGGGCCCCAGGTGACCACTGAAGCTTTCTTT,CASSQEFGPQVTTEAFF
.,TRBV27,TRBJ1-1,.,TGTGCCAGCAGTTTCCAAGGGACTTCTCTTAAAGGAGCTTTCTTT,CASSFQGTSLKGAFF
.,TRBV15,TRBJ2-7,TRBD2,TGTGCCACCAGCAGCCTCCCGGCGGGGGCCTACGAGCAGTACTTC,CATSSLPAGAYEQYF
.,TRBV4-3,TRBJ2-7,TRBD2,TGCGCCAGCAGCCAAGATAGAGGACTAGCGGGAGGCCCACCCTACGAGCAGTACTTC,CASSQDRGLAGGPPYEQYF
.,TRBV10-3,TRBJ2-7,TRBD1,TGTGCCATCAGTGAGCCCTCCGGGACAGTCCGCTACGAGCAGTACTTC,CAISEPSGTVRYEQYF
.,TRBV28,TRBJ1-1,TRBD1,TGTGCCAGCAGGGGACAGGGTAACACTGAAGCTTTCTTT,CASRGQGNTEAFF
.,TRBV5-1,TRBJ2-5,.,TGCGCCAGCAGCTTGAGTAGGGGAGAGACCCAGTACTTC,CASSLSRGETQYF
few,TRBV29-1,TRBJ1-1,.,TGCAGCGTTGTTTCAGATTCCAAAGCTTTCTTT,CSVVSDSKAFF
.,TRBV7-6,TRBJ1-1,.,TGTGCCAGCAGCCCTCTTTTTTGGAACACTGAAGCTTTCTTT,CASSPLFWNTEAFF
.,TRBV7-6,TRBJ2-6,.,TGTGCCAGCAGCCCCGTCGGCTCTGGGGCCAACGTCCTGACTTTC,CASSPVGSGANVLTF
.,TRBV5-1,TRBJ2-1,TRBD2,TGCGCCAGCAGCCCCCCCGGACTAGCGGGGCCAGTGGGCTACAATGAGCAGTTCTTC,CASSPPGLAGPVGYNEQFF
.,TRBV10-3,TRBJ2-1,.,TGTGCCATCGGGGCAGGGGATTGGAATGAGCAGTTCTTC,CAIGAGDWNEQFF
.,TRBV27,TRBJ2-7,.,TGTGCCAGCAGTTTACAGGGGAAGGTAATGGAGCAGTACTTC,CASSLQGKVMEQYF
.,TRBV29-1,TRBJ2-3,TRBD2,TGCAGCGTTGCTAGCGGGGGTTACCCTAGCACAGATACGCAGTATTTT,CSVASGGYPSTDTQYF
.,TRBV7-6,TRBJ1-5,.,TGTGCCAGCAGCCCAAATAGGGGGAATCAGCCCCAGCATTTT,CASSPNRGNQPQHF
.,TRBV27,TRBJ1-1,.,TGTGCCAGCAGCAACCACCCGGGGGGCTACACTGAAGCTTTCTTT,CASSNHPGGYTEAFF
once,TRBV7-2,TRBJ1-2,.,TGTGCCAGCAGCTTAGAGAAGGGGAACAGCCACTACTATGGCTACACCTTC,CASSLEKGNSHYYGYTF
.,TRBV2,TRBJ2-6,.,TGTGCCAGCACCCTCCTGACTAGCTCTGGGGCCAACGTCCTGACTTTC,CASTLLTSSGANVLTF
once,TRBV7-2,TRBJ1-1,TRBD1,TGTGCCAGCAGCTCCTACAGGGGGGACACTGAAGCTTTCTTT,CASSSYRGDTEAFF
.,TRBV11-2,TRBJ2-7,.,TGTGCCAGCAGCTTAGATCGTCCCTACGAGCAGTACTTC,CASSLDRPYEQYF
.,TRBV4-3,TRBJ2-1,.,TGCGCCAGCAGCCAAGATATGGTGGGCTTCAACAATGAGCAGTTCTTC,CASSQDMVGFNNEQFF
.,TRBV5-1,TRBJ1-6,.,TGCGCCAGCAGCTTGTATTGGACAGATTTGTATAATTCACCCCTCCACTTT,CASSLYWTDLYNSPLHF
once,TRBV6-4,TRBJ2-1,TRBD2,TGTGCCAGCAGTGTAACAGCGGGGGGGCCTGATGAGCAGTTCTTC,CASSVTAGGPDEQFF
.,TRBV19,TRBJ2-1,TRBD2,TGTGCCACGACTAGCGGGGGGGCCCTATACAATGAGCAGTTCTTC,CATTSGGALYNEQFF
.,TRBV5-4,TRBJ2-3,TRBD2,TGTGCCAGCAGCCCCGGGGGGAGGGGTCCAGATACGCAGTATTTT,CASSPGGRGPDTQYF
.,TRBV10-3,TRBJ1-5,.,TGTGCCATCGCCCAGGGAAGAAGCAATCAGCCCCAGCATTTT,CAIAQGRSNQPQHF
.,TRBV5-4,TRBJ1-1,TRBD1,TGTGCCAGCAGCTCCGACAGGGGACTCGAAGCTTTCTTT,CASSSDRGLEAFF
.,TRBV4-1,TRBJ1-1,.,TGCGCCAGCAGCCAATCCACTCAGGGCTTCCCTGAAGCTTTCTTT,CASSQSTQGFPEAFF
.,TRBV29-1,TRBJ2-1,.,TGCAGCGTGTTAATCAGGGCCCACAATGAGCAGTTCTTC,CSVLIRAHNEQFF
.,TRBV7-9,TRBJ2-5,TRBD2,TGTGCCAGCAGCCCTGGAATAGCGGGAGGGGGGGACCAAGAGACCCAGTACTTC,CASSPGIAGGGDQETQYF
.,TRBV9,TRBJ1-2,TRBD1,TGTGCCAGCAGCGTAGCAAGGACAGGGGGGAACTATGGCTACACCTTC,CASSVARTGGNYGYTF
.,TRBV4-3,TRBJ2-1,TRBD2,TGCGCCAGCAGCCAAGGACTAGCGCCTCACAATGAGCAGTTCTTC,CASSQGLAPHNEQFF
.,TRBV7-9,TRBJ2-3,TRBD2,TGTGCCAGCAGCCTATCCAGCGGGAAGAGCACAGATACGCAGTATTTT,CASSLSSGKSTDTQYF
.,TRBV19,TRBJ1-2,TRBD1,TGTGCCAGTAGTTCTGGGACAGGGGGCTATGGCTACACCTTC,CASSSGTGGYGYTF
.,TRBV19,TRBJ2-2,.,TGTGCCAGTAGACAGGGTGGTAACACCGGGGAGCTGTTTTTT,CASRQGGNTGELFF
.,TRBV25-1,TRBJ1-2,.,TGTGCCAGCACTGACGACAGTAACTATGGCTACACCTTC,CASTDDSNYGYTF
.,TRBV4-2,TRBJ2-3,TRBD2,TGTGCCAGCAGCCAAAGGATCCTAGCGGGACTAATGTCTAGCACAGATACGCAGTATTTT,CASSQRILAGLMSSTDTQYF
.,TRBV6-5,TRBJ2-7,.,TGTGCCAGCAGTTCCAGACACAGACACGAGCAGTACTTC,CASSSRHRHEQYF
.,TRBV4-3,TRBJ2-3,.,TGCGCCAGCAGCCAGGCCCTGACAGATACGCAGTATTTT,CASSQALTDTQYF
.,TRBV7-3,TRBJ2-5,TRBD1,TGTGCCAGCAGCTCATACAGGGGAGAGACCCAGTACTTC,CASSSYRGETQYF
.,TRBV18,TRBJ2-7,TRBD1,TGTGCCAGCTCATCCGACAGGGGGTCCTACGAGCAGTACTTC,CASSSDRGSYEQYF